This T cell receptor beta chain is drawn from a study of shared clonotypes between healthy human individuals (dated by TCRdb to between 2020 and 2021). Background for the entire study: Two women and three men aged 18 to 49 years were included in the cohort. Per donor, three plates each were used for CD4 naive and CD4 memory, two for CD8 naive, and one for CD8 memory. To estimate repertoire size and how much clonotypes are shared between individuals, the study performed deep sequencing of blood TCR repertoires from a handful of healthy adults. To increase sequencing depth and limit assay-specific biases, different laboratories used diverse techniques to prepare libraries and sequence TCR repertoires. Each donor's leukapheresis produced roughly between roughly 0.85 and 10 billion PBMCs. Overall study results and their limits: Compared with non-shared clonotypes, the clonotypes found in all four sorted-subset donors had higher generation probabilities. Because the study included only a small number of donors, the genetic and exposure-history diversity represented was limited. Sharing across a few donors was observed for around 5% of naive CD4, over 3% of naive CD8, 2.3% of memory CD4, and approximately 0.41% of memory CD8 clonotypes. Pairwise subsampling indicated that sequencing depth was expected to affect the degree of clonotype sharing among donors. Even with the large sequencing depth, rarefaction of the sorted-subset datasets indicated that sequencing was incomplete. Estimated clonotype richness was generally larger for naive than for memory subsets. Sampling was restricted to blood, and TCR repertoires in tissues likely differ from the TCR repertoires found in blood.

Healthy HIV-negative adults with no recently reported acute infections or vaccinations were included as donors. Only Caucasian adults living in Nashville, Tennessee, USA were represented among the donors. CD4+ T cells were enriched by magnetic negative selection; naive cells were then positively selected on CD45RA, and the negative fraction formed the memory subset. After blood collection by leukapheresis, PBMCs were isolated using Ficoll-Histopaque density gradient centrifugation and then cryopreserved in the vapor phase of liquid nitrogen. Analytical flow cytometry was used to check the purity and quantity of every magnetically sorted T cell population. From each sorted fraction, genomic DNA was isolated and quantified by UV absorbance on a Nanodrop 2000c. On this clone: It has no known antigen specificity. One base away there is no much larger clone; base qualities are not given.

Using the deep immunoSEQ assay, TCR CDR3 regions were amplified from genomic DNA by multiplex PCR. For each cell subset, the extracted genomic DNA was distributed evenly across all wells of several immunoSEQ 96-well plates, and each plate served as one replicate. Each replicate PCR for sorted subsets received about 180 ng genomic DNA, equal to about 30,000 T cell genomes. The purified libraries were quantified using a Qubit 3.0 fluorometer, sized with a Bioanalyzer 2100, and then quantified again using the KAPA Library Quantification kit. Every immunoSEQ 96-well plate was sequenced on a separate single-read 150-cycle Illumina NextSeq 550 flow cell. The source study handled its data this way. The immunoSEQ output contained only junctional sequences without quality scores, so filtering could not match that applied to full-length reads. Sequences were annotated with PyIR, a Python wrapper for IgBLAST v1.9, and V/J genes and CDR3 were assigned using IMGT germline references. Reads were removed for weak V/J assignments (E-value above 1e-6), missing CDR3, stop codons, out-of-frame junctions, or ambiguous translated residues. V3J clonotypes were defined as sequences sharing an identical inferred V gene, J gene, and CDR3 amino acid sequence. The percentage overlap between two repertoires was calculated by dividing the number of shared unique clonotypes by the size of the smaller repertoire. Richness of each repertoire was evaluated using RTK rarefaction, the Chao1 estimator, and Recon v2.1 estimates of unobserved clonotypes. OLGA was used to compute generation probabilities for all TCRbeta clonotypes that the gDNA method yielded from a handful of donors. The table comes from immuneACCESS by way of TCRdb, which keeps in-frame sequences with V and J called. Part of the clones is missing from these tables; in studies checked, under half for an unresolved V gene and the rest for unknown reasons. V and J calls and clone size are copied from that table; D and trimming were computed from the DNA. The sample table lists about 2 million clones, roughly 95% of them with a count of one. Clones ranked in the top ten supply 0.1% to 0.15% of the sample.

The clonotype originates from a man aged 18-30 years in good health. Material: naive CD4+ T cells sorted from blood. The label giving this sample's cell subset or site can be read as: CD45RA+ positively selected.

Here is the DNA: TGTGCCAGCAGCTCAGGCAGGGGGCTCGGCTATGGCTACACCTTC. This encodes CASSSGRGLGYGYTF. The V and J segments used are TRBV5-5 and TRBJ1-2, and TRBD1 aligns with 8 junction nucleotides. The CDR3 holds 15 amino acids from the cysteine to the phenylalanine. Only the CDR3 DNA is retained, 45 bases long and in frame from the first base. The germline V end is reduced by 3 bases and the J end by 4 bases; junction bases left unmatched: 8. The germline V gene (reference sequence) gives CDR1 as SGHKS and CDR2 as YYEKEE. Reference TRBV5-5 and TRBJ1-2 proteins supply the regions before and after the CDR3; the full variable domain is: DAGVTQSPTHLIKTRGQQVTLRCSPISGHKSVSWYQQVLGQGPQFIFQYYEKEERGRGNFPDRFSARQFPNYSSELNVNALLLGDSALYLCASSSGRGLGYGYTFGSGTRLTVV.